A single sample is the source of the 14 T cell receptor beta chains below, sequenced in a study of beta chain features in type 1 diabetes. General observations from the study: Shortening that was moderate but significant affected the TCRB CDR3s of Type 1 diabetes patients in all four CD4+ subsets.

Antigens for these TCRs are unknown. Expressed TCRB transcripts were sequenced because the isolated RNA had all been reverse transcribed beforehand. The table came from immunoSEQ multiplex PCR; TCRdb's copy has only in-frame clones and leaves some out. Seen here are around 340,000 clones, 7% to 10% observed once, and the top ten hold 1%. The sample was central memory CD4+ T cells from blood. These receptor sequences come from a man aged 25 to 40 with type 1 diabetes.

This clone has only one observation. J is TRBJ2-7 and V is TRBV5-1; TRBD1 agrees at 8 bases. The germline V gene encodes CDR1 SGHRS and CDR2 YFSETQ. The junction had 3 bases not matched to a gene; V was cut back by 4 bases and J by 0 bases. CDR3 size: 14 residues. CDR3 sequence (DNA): TGCGCCAGCAGCCCAGGGGGCGTCTCCTACGAGCAGTACTTC. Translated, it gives CASSPGGVSYEQYF.

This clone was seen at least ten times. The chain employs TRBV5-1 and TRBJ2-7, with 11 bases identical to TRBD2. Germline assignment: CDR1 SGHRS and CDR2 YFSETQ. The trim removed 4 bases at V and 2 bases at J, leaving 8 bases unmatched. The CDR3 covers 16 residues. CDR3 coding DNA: TGCGCCAGCAGCACAAGCGCGGGACTAGCGGCCTACGAGCAGTACTTC. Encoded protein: CASSTSAGLAAYEQYF.

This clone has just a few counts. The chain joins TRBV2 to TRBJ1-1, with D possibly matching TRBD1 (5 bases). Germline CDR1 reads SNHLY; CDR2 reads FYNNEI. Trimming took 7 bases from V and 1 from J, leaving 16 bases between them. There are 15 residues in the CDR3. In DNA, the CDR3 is TGTGCCAGCAACTTAATGGGGGTTCCGAACACTGAAGCTTTCTTT. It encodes CASNLMGVPNTEAFF. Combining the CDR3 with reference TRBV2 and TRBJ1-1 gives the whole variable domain EPEVTQTPSHQVTQMGQEVILRCVPISNHLYFYWYRQILGQKVEFLVSFYNNEISEKSEIFDDQFSVERPDGSNFTLKIRSTKLEDSAMYFCASNLMGVPNTEAFFGQGTRLTVV.

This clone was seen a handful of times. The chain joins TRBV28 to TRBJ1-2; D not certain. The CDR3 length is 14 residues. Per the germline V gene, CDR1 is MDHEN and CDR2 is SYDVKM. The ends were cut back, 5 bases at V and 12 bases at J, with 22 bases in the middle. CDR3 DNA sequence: TGTGCCAGCAGTCTCACAAAAGGCGCAGCGATACACACCTTC. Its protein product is CASSLTKGAAIHTF.

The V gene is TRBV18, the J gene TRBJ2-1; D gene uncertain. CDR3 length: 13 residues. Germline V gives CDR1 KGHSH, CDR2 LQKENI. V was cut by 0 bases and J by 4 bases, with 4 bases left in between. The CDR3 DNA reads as TGTGCCAGCTCACCACCCGGTTACAATGAGCAGTTCTTC. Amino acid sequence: CASSPPGYNEQFF.

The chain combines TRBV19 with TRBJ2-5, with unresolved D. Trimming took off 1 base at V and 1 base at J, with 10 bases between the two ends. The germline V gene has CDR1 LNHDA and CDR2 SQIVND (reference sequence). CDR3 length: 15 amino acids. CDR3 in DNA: TGTGCCAGTAGTATAGGGTCGGGCCTCCAAGAGACCCAGTACTTC. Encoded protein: CASSIGSGLQETQYF.

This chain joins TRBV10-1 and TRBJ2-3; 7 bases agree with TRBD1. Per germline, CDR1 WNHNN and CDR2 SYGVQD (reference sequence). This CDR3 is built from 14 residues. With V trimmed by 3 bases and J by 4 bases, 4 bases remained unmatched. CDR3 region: CASSDRGSADTQYF. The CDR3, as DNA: TGCGCCAGCAGTGACAGGGGGAGCGCAGATACGCAGTATTTT.

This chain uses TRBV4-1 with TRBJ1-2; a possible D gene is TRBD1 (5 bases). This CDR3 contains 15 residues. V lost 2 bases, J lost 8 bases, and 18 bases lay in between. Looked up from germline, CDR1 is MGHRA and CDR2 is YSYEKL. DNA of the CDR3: TGCGCCAGCAGCCAAACCGATAAGGGGCTGGAGGGCTACACCTTC. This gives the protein CASSQTDKGLEGYTF.

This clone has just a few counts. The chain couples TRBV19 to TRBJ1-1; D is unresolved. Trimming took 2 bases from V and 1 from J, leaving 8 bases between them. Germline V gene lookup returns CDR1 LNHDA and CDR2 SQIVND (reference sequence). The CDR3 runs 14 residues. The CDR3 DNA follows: TGTGCCAGTAGTATAAGTTCAGCGAACACTGAAGCTTTCTTT. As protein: CASSISSANTEAFF.

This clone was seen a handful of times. CDR3 sequence: CASSPTPGTEAFF. In nucleotides, the CDR3 is TGTGCCAGTAGTCCTACACCGGGCACTGAAGCTTTCTTT. The chain is built from TRBV19 and TRBJ1-1, with no clear D. The germline gives CDR1 LNHDA, CDR2 SQIVND (reference sequence). V lost 5 bases and J lost 4, with 11 bases in between. The CDR3 loop spans 13 amino acids.

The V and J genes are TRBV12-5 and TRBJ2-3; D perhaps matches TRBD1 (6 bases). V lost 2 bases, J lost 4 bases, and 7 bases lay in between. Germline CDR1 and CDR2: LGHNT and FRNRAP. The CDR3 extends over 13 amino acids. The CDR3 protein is CASGLNRADTQYF. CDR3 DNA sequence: TGTGCTAGTGGTTTGAACAGGGCAGATACGCAGTATTTT.

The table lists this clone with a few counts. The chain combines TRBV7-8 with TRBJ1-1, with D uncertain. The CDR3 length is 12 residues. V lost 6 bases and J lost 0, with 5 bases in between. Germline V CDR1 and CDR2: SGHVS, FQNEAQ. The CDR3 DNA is TGTGCCAGCAGTAAGGTGAACACTGAAGCTTTCTTT. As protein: CASSKVNTEAFF.

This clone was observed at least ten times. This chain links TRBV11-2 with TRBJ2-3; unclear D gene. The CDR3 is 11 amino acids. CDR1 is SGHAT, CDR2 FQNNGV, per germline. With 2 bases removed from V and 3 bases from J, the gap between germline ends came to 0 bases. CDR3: CASSLTDTQYF. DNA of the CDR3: TGTGCCAGCAGCTTAACAGATACGCAGTATTTT.

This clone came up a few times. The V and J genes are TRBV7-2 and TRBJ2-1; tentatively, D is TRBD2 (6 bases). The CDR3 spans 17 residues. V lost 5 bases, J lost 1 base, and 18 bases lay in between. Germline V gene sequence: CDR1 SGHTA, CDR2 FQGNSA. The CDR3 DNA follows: TGTGCCAGCAGCCGACAGCCACTTAGCGGTTCCTACAATGAGCAGTTCTTC. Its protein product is CASSRQPLSGSYNEQFF. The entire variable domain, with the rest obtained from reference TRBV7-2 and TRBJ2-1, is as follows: GAGVSQSPSNKVTEKGKDVELRCDPISGHTALYWYRQSLGQGLEFLIYFQGNSAPDKSGLPSDRFSAERTGGSVSTLTIQRTQQEDSAVYLCASSRQPLSGSYNEQFFGPGTRLTVL.